These T cell receptor beta chains were read from a single sample in a study of blood T cell repertoires in COVID-19. Clones were sequenced by immunoSEQ multiplex PCR, and TCRdb holds only the in-frame ones, with some missing. The sample consists of about 200,000 clones, around 87% of them appearing once. The source material was PBMCs or T cells enriched from blood (not recorded which). Receptor source: a woman aged 30 to 39 who had recovered from COVID-19. The CDR3 runs from the conserved cysteine through the conserved F or W. D genes are given only for firm matches. Part of the rows lack a size; the others show once, few, many or a class for expanded clones.

TRBV7-2,few,.,TRBJ2-2,CASSQGRAGELFF,TGTGCCAGCAGCCAGGGGCGGGCCGGGGAGCTGTTTTTT
TRBV6-1,.,TRBD1,TRBJ1-4,CASSEDETGGEKLFF,TGTGCCAGCAGTGAAGATGAGACAGGGGGTGAAAAACTGTTTTTT
TRBV10-1,.,.,TRBJ1-6,CASSGPKPRAGTSYNSPLHF,TGCGCCAGCAGTGGCCCTAAACCCCGTGCGGGTACGTCCTATAATTCACCCCTCCACTTT
TRBV11-1,.,.,TRBJ2-5,CASNQGVVETQYF,TGTGCCAGCAACCAAGGGGTTGTAGAGACCCAGTACTTC
TRBV7-3,.,TRBD2,TRBJ2-1,CASRMAGGNEQFF,TGTGCCAGCAGAATGGCGGGAGGCAATGAGCAGTTCTTC
TRBV9,.,TRBD2,TRBJ2-2,CASSPGREGTGELFF,TGTGCCAGCAGCCCCGGGCGGGAGGGCACCGGGGAGCTGTTTTTT
TRBV5-1,.,TRBD2,TRBJ2-7,CASSQPSGRAVYEQYF,TGCGCCAGCAGTCAGCCTAGCGGGAGGGCCGTGTACGAGCAGTACTTC
TRBV5-1,.,TRBD1,TRBJ1-3,CASSPGTDGNTIYF,TGCGCCAGCAGCCCTGGGACAGATGGAAACACCATATATTTT
TRBV18,.,.,TRBJ1-1,CASASGAWGTEAFF,TGTGCCAGCGCTAGCGGAGCTTGGGGCACTGAAGCTTTCTTT
TRBV18,.,.,TRBJ2-5,CASSPQRQETQYF,TGTGCCAGCTCACCACAGCGTCAAGAGACCCAGTACTTC
TRBV14,.,.,TRBJ2-7,CASSHSLANSHEQYF,TGTGCCAGCAGCCATTCCCTAGCCAACTCCCACGAGCAGTACTTC
TRBV12-3/TRBV12-4,.,.,TRBJ2-7,CASGRGYEQYF,TGTGCCAGCGGCAGGGGCTACGAGCAGTACTTC
TRBV28,once,.,TRBJ1-5,CASSTGGVLRASGNQPQHF,.
TRBV6-6,.,.,TRBJ2-2,CASSPRREGTGELFF,TGTGCCAGCAGTCCCCGTCGTGAGGGCACCGGGGAGCTGTTTTTT
TRBV25-1,.,.,TRBJ2-3,CASSENKDTRTDTQYF,TGTGCCAGCAGTGAAAATAAAGACACAAGAACAGATACGCAGTATTTT
TRBV4-2,few,TRBD2,TRBJ2-1,CASSQVQIREGRNEQFF,TGTGCCAGCAGCCAAGTTCAAATCCGGGAGGGGAGGAATGAGCAGTTCTTC
TRBV13,.,TRBD1,TRBJ1-6,CASSAGTEPYNSPLHF,TGTGCCAGCAGCGCCGGGACAGAGCCGTATAATTCACCCCTCCACTTT
TRBV11-3,.,TRBD1,TRBJ2-7,CASSLRTGDLDEQYF,TGTGCCAGCAGCCTACGGACAGGGGACCTGGACGAGCAGTACTTC
TRBV15,.,.,TRBJ2-5,CATSRGGHQETQYF,TGTGCCACCAGCAGAGGTGGCCATCAGGAGACCCAGTACTTC
TRBV6-6,.,.,TRBJ2-7,CASSYSGTNDEQYF,TGTGCCAGCAGTTACTCTGGGACAAACGACGAGCAGTACTTC
TRBV19,.,.,TRBJ1-5,CASSIQGKAQPQHF,TGTGCCAGTAGTATCCAGGGGAAGGCTCAGCCCCAGCATTTT
TRBV7-3,once,TRBD1,TRBJ2-1,CASSLNIGGGEQFF,TGTGCCAGCAGCTTAAACATAGGGGGCGGTGAGCAGTTCTTC
TRBV6-1,.,TRBD2,TRBJ2-3,CASSEASGGPDTQYF,TGTGCCAGCAGTGAAGCTAGCGGGGGGCCGGATACGCAGTATTTT
TRBV27,.,TRBD1,TRBJ2-7,CASSLTHQTGTEQYF,TGTGCCAGCAGTTTAACACATCAGACAGGGACGGAGCAGTACTTC
TRBV24-1,.,TRBD2,TRBJ2-5,CATSEQTSGQETQYF,TGTGCCACCAGTGAACAAACTAGCGGCCAAGAGACCCAGTACTTC
TRBV7-2,few,.,TRBJ2-6,CASSPEGGAEGANVLTF,TGTGCCAGCAGCCCCGAGGGGGGGGCAGAGGGGGCCAACGTCCTGACTTTC
TRBV7-2,few,TRBD1,TRBJ1-5,CASSSGQVGQPQHF,TGTGCCAGCAGCTCGGGACAGGTCGGGCAGCCCCAGCATTTT
TRBV6-5,.,.,TRBJ1-1,CASSTKRNTEAFF,TGTGCCAGCAGTACCAAGCGGAACACTGAAGCTTTCTTT
TRBV5-1,.,TRBD2,TRBJ2-2,CASGFSLAGGNTGELFF,TGCGCCAGCGGGTTTTCTCTAGCGGGAGGAAACACCGGGGAGCTGTTTTTT
TRBV19,.,TRBD2,TRBJ2-5,CASSIWRGAQETQYF,TGTGCCAGTAGTATATGGCGGGGGGCCCAAGAGACCCAGTACTTC
TRBV7-2,.,TRBD1,TRBJ1-2,CASYLTGGFLGYTF,TGTGCCAGCTACCTTACAGGGGGCTTTCTTGGCTACACCTTC
TRBV4-1,.,TRBD1,TRBJ2-5,CASSQPRTGQETQYF,TGCGCCAGCAGCCAGCCACGGACAGGTCAAGAGACCCAGTACTTC
TRBV18,.,.,TRBJ1-5,CASSPSAGLSNQPQHF,TGTGCCAGCTCACCGTCGGCAGGTCTTAGCAATCAGCCCCAGCATTTT
TRBV6-5,.,.,TRBJ1-2,CASMDVGGWNYGYTF,TGTGCCAGCATGGACGTCGGGGGGTGGAACTATGGCTACACCTTC
TRBV3-1/TRBV3-2,.,.,TRBJ1-2,CASSPGPEGSYGYTF,TGTGCCAGCAGCCCCGGGCCGGAGGGCTCCTATGGCTACACCTTC
TRBV29-1,.,TRBD2,TRBJ2-1,CSAEESWTSGRRGEQFF,TGCAGCGCAGAGGAATCATGGACTAGCGGGAGGCGAGGGGAGCAGTTCTTC
TRBV25-1,.,TRBD1,TRBJ1-2,CASSDGTGSDGYTF,TGTGCCAGCAGTGACGGGACAGGGTCCGATGGCTACACCTTC
TRBV6-1,.,.,TRBJ1-2,CASSHKQDSTF,TGTGCCAGCAGTCACAAACAGGATTCGACCTTC
TRBV15,few,.,TRBJ1-6,CATSRVEGQNSPLHF,TGTGCCACCAGCAGAGTGGAGGGGCAGAATTCACCCCTCCACTTT